This TCR beta chain was captured by sequencing in a study of blood T cells in healthy people across ages. Study at large: Template switching retrieved approximately one barcoded beta molecule for each two T cells. General study results and limits: With donor CMV status unknown, expanded clonotype changes were possibly confounded.

It was with a sample-barcoded 5' primer and a J-beta primer mix that a second PCR of roughly 7 to 12 cycles was run. TCRdb re-called the 5' RACE reads through MiXCR, storing one row per CDR3 protein. Of about 1.1 million distinct CDR3 sequences in the sample, around two fifths were seen once. The CDR3 runs to 13 residues. Germline V gene lookup returns CDR1 ENHRY and CDR2 SYGVKD. V was clipped by 8 bases and J by 1 base, with 10 bases between them. A word on this clonotype: Its specificity is not known.

The sequenced material came from blood. The chain is built from TRBV10-3 and TRBJ2-3, with a tentative D call TRBD2 (6 bases). This clonotype originated in a man between 18 and 35 years old in good health. CDR3 bases: TGTGCCATCTGCCGCGGGGGCACAGATACGCAGTATTTT. It specifies CAICRGGTDTQYF.